Below, 23 T cell receptor beta chains from the same sample are listed, as sequenced in a study of blood T cell repertoires in COVID-19. The data were produced by immunoSEQ multiplex PCR, yet TCRdb's version contains in-frame clones alone and is incomplete. The sample has about 120,000 clones; around 87% are singletons. Sequencing used peripheral blood. These receptors came from a man aged 50 or older with acute or convalescent COVID-19.

V and J are TRBV7-9 and TRBJ1-3; weak D call: TRBD1 (6 bases). V lost 7 bases and J lost 10, with 26 bases in between. This CDR3 spans 16 amino acids. The germline CDR1 and CDR2 sequences are SEHNR and FQNEAQ (reference sequence). The DNA for the CDR3 is TGTGCCAGCACCTCCGAGTGGTTAGACAGGAGCCAAACCATATATTTT. Its translation is CASTSEWLDRSQTIYF.

V gene TRBV9 combines with J gene TRBJ2-2; 11 bases are a match to TRBD2. CDR3 size: 21 residues. CDR1 SGDLS and CDR2 YYNGEE come from the germline V gene. Losses at the gene ends were 1 base for V and 8 bases for J; bases not matched to a gene: 22. The CDR3 reads CASSVHPILTSGISVRGELFF. CDR3 coding DNA: TGTGCCAGCAGCGTACACCCCATACTGACTAGCGGGATTAGCGTACGGGGGGAGCTGTTTTTT.

The chain recombines TRBV18 with TRBJ2-7, with 7 bases identical to TRBD1. V gave up 6 bases and J gave up 2 bases; unmatched junction bases: 4. The CDR3 consists of 13 residues. The germline V gene has CDR1 KGHSH and CDR2 LQKENI. The CDR3 coding sequence is TGTGCCAGCTCTATTGGGACAGCCTACGAGCAGTACTTC. Residues: CASSIGTAYEQYF.

CDR3 coding DNA: TGTGCCACCAGTCCGGCGGGGAGGTACGAGCAGTACTTC. Protein sequence: CATSPAGRYEQYF. This rearrangement joins TRBV24-1 to TRBJ2-7; TRBD2 might be the D (6 bases). Germline V gene sequence: CDR1 KGHDR, CDR2 SFDVKD. Trimming took off 6 bases at V and 4 bases at J, with 12 bases between the two ends. The CDR3 runs to 13 residues.

This sequence joins TRBV7-9 and TRBJ2-2; TRBD1 matches 8 bases. Germline V lookup: CDR1 SEHNR, CDR2 FQNEAQ (reference sequence). This CDR3 has 13 amino acids. The V segment lost 6 bases and the J segment 8 bases; nucleotides outside the gene matches: 5. CDR3 coding DNA: TGTGCCAGCAGTACGCAGGGGGCAGGGGAGCTGTTTTTT. It is translated as CASSTQGAGELFF.

This CDR3 is CASSYNRGNEQFF. CDR3 in DNA: TGTGCCAGCAGTTATAACAGGGGTAATGAGCAGTTCTTC. This chain joins TRBV6-5 and TRBJ2-1; TRBD1 matches at 7 bases. The CDR3 consists of 13 residues. Germline CDR1 and CDR2: MNHEY and SVGAGI. The V segment lost 3 bases and the J segment 7 bases; nucleotides outside the gene matches: 3.

V usage is TRBV29-1 and J usage is TRBJ1-2; unclear D gene. Germline CDR1 reads SQVTM; CDR2 reads ANQGSEA. Trimming cost V 3 bases and J 4 bases, with 9 bases left between them. CDR3 size: 12 residues. The CDR3 DNA follows: TGCAGCGTTGAGAGGAGTAGCTATGGCTACACCTTC. Translation gives CSVERSSYGYTF.

This clone was counted once. The J gene is TRBJ2-1, the V gene TRBV20-1; 10 bases line up with TRBD2. There are 16 residues in the CDR3. Trimming cost V 3 bases and J 5 bases; bases outside gene matches: 10. Germline V gene lookup returns CDR1 DFQATT and CDR2 SNEGSKA (reference sequence). CDR3 nucleotides: TGCAGTGCTAGTGGGTGGGGGACTAGCGTCAACAATGAGCAGTTCTTC. Protein sequence: CSASGWGTSVNNEQFF.

This chain joins TRBV7-8 and TRBJ2-7; TRBD2 matches at 7 bases. The CDR3 is 17 amino acids. Unmatched junction bases numbered 14, after V lost 4 bases and J lost 2 bases. In germline, CDR1 is SGHVS, CDR2 FQNEAQ. The CDR3 sequence: CASSYNQGLAVTYEQYF. CDR3 nucleotide sequence: TGTGCCAGCAGCTATAACCAGGGCCTAGCGGTGACCTACGAGCAGTACTTC.

The V and J genes are TRBV30 and TRBJ2-7; no clear D gene. There are 13 residues in the CDR3. Germline V CDR1 and CDR2: GTSNPN, SVGIG (reference sequence). With 1 base removed from V and 2 bases from J, the gap between germline ends came to 9 bases. The CDR3 DNA follows: TGTGCCTGGAGTGCTGACATGGCCTACGAGCAGTACTTC. It codes for CAWSADMAYEQYF. The whole variable domain, remainder taken from reference TRBV30 and TRBJ2-7, is SQTIHQWPATLVQPVGSPLSLECTVEGTSNPNLYWYRQAAGRGLQLLFYSVGIGQISSEVPQNLSASRPQDRQFILSSKKLLLSDSGFYLCAWSADMAYEQYFGPGTRLTVT.

The chain carries TRBV4-1 and TRBJ1-2; D might be TRBD1 (6 bases). The CDR3 is 15 residues long. The V end lost 0 bases, the J end lost 6 bases, and 14 bases lay between the germline ends. From germline, CDR1 is MGHRA and CDR2 YSYEKL. The CDR3: CASSQDSFSGDGYTF. The CDR3 nucleotides read TGCGCCAGCAGCCAAGACTCTTTCTCAGGGGATGGCTACACCTTC.

The V call is TRBV6-5, the J call TRBJ2-7, with 10 positions matching TRBD1. The length of the CDR3 is 13 residues. The trim removed 6 bases at V and 6 bases at J, leaving 5 bases unmatched. Germline values: CDR1 MNHEY, CDR2 SVGAGI. The CDR3 region has the DNA TGTGCCAGCAGGACAGGGGGCTCTGGCGAGCAGTACTTC. This codes for CASRTGGSGEQYF.

The CDR3 reads CAWSVEGNTDTQYF. In nucleotides, the CDR3 is TGTGCCTGGAGTGTTGAGGGAAACACAGATACGCAGTATTTT. The rearrangement uses TRBV30 and TRBJ2-3; tentative D call: TRBD2 (5 bases). The V gene lost 0 bases and the J gene lost 2 bases, with 9 bases spanning the gap. CDR1 GTSNPN and CDR2 SVGIG come from the germline V gene (reference sequence). This CDR3 is built from 14 residues.

The chain uses TRBV30 and TRBJ2-6, with no clear D. Germline CDR1 reads GTSNPN; CDR2 reads SVGIG (reference sequence). The CDR3 runs 15 residues. The V and J ends lost 3 bases and 0 bases respectively, with 9 bases between them. The CDR3 reads CAWRNYSSGANVLTF. CDR3 in DNA: TGTGCCTGGAGAAACTACTCCTCTGGGGCCAACGTCCTGACTTTC.

This clone has a handful of counts. CDR3 sequence reads: CASSLGTGGGQPQHF. CDR3 DNA: TGTGCCAGCAGCTTAGGTACAGGGGGTGGCCAGCCCCAGCATTTT. The chain has TRBV7-9 and TRBJ1-5; TRBD1 agrees at 8 bases. The CDR3 spans 15 residues. The V gene's germline CDR1 is SEHNR and CDR2 FQNEAQ (reference sequence). V shed 1 base, J shed 7 bases, and the junction held 6 bases outside the gene matches.

The chain joins TRBV7-9 to TRBJ2-1, with D possibly being TRBD1 (5 bases). Per germline, CDR1 SEHNR and CDR2 FQNEAQ (reference sequence). V was trimmed by 5 bases and J by 8 bases, leaving 19 bases between them. The CDR3 contains 15 residues. CDR3 sequence reads: CASSRLAPGSDEQFF. The CDR3 DNA is TGTGCCAGCAGCCGTTTAGCCCCAGGGTCCGATGAGCAGTTCTTC.

The J gene is TRBJ1-3, the V gene TRBV7-2; a possible D gene is TRBD1 (5 bases). V lost 7 bases to trimming and J lost 4 bases, with 14 bases between them. In germline, CDR1 is SGHTA, CDR2 FQGNSA. CDR3 length: 14 residues. CDR3 nucleotide sequence: TGTGCCAGCACGCCTCAGGGTTACGGAAACACCATATATTTT. It yields the protein CASTPQGYGNTIYF.

The chain employs TRBV6-1 and TRBJ1-2; 8 positions agree with TRBD1. In germline, CDR1 is MNHNS, CDR2 SASEGT. This CDR3 spans 14 amino acids. V shed 4 bases and J 8 bases; nucleotides not matched to a gene: 9. The CDR3 region is CASSGARTGTGYTF. In nucleotides, the CDR3 is TGTGCCAGCAGTGGAGCCCGGACAGGGACCGGCTACACCTTC.

The V gene is TRBV6-2 or TRBV6-3, the J gene TRBJ2-5; 7 bases are a match to TRBD1. The V gene's germline CDR1 is MNHEY and CDR2 SVGEGT. The junction had 8 bases not matched to a gene; V was cut back by 2 bases and J by 5 bases. CDR3 length equals 15 residues. The CDR3 DNA follows: TGTGCCAGCAGTTACGCTCGGGACAGAGGGGAGACCCAGTACTTC. Translation gives CASSYARDRGETQYF.

This chain joins TRBV19 and TRBJ1-1; the D is unclear. Between the trimmed V and J ends, which lost 3 bases and 0 bases, there was a span of 11 bases. The CDR3 covers 15 residues. Germline CDR1 LNHDA, CDR2 SQIVND (reference sequence). CDR3 loop: CASSIQEWVNTEAFF. Here the CDR3 DNA reads TGTGCCAGTAGTATTCAGGAATGGGTGAACACTGAAGCTTTCTTT.

The genes are TRBV10-1 and TRBJ2-2; D is unclear. Trimming cost V 1 base and J 6 bases, with 6 bases left between them. CDR1 and CDR2 (germline): WNHNN, SYGVQD (reference sequence). The CDR3 loop spans 13 amino acids. CDR3 in DNA: TGCGCCAGCAGTGAGTATGTCTCCGGGGAGCTGTTTTTT. It specifies CASSEYVSGELFF.

This chain links TRBV12-5 with TRBJ1-3; the match to TRBD1 covers 7 bases. V dropped 4 bases and J dropped 2; count of bases not matched to a gene: 11. CDR1 and CDR2 (germline): LGHNT, FRNRAP. The CDR3 has 17 residues. The CDR3 nucleotides are TGTGCTAGTGGTTCGCGAGGACAGGTCCTTGCTGGAAACACCATATATTTT. Protein product: CASGSRGQVLAGNTIYF.

This sequence joins TRBV24-1 and TRBJ2-3, with D possibly being TRBD1 (5 bases). CDR3 length equals 13 residues. V dropped 6 bases and J dropped 4 bases, with 10 bases sitting between them. CDR1 KGHDR and CDR2 SFDVKD come from the germline V gene. The CDR3 DNA follows: TGTGCCACCAGTAGGTGGGGCTCAGATACGCAGTATTTT. Translation gives CATSRWGSDTQYF.